Listed below are T cell receptor beta chains from one sample, sequenced in a study of cytomegalovirus exposure and HLA in healthy donors. Profiled with immunoSEQ multiplex PCR; TCRdb holds only in-frame clones, not every one. The sample shows more than 40,000 clones, and 20% to 30% sits with its ten largest clones. The sample consisted of PBMCs. All receptors come from a man aged 35 to 55 in good health and CMV-seropositive. Each CDR3 is given with its conserved first and last residue. Fields, in order: V gene, D gene, J gene, CDR3 DNA, CDR3 protein. The D gene is left open where the match is weak.

v_gene: TRBV4-3
d_gene: TRBD1
j_gene: TRBJ2-2
CDR3nt: TGCGCCAGCAGCCAGCTTGGAGGGACAGGGGACACCGGGGAGCTGTTTTTT
CDR3aa: CASSQLGGTGDTGELFF

v_gene: TRBV4-2
d_gene: -
j_gene: TRBJ2-5
CDR3nt: TGTGCCAGCAGCCAAGATTTAATTGGAGAATTAGGTGAGACCCAGTACTTC
CDR3aa: CASSQDLIGELGETQYF

v_gene: TRBV7-9
d_gene: -
j_gene: TRBJ1-6
CDR3nt: TGTGCCAGCAGACAGGGCCCTGATTCACCCCTCCACTTT
CDR3aa: CASRQGPDSPLHF

v_gene: TRBV5-6
d_gene: TRBD1
j_gene: TRBJ2-7
CDR3nt: TGTGCCAGCAGCTTGAATAAGTTGACAGGGGACTACGAGCAGTACTTC
CDR3aa: CASSLNKLTGDYEQYF

v_gene: TRBV15
d_gene: -
j_gene: TRBJ2-7
CDR3nt: TGTGCCACCAGCAGAGGGGCGCAACAGTACTTC
CDR3aa: CATSRGAQQYF

v_gene: TRBV7-9
d_gene: -
j_gene: TRBJ2-3
CDR3nt: TGTGCCAGCAGCCTTACCACTACAGATACGCAGTATTTT
CDR3aa: CASSLTTTDTQYF

v_gene: TRBV10-3
d_gene: TRBD1
j_gene: TRBJ1-2
CDR3nt: TGTGCCATTCTTGAGGCTGGAGCGTTGGCAGGGGGCGATGGCTACACCTTC
CDR3aa: CAILEAGALAGGDGYTF

v_gene: TRBV29-1
d_gene: -
j_gene: TRBJ2-2
CDR3nt: TGCCGAATGGGGAGGCCTACGAACACCGGGGAGCTGTTTTTT
CDR3aa: CRMGRPTNTGELFF

v_gene: TRBV29-1
d_gene: -
j_gene: TRBJ1-2
CDR3nt: TGCAGCGTTGAATGGGGGGACGGCTACACCTTC
CDR3aa: CSVEWGDGYTF

v_gene: TRBV7-6
d_gene: -
j_gene: TRBJ2-7
CDR3nt: TGTGCCAGCAGCCGCGGGGAGCGGTACGAGCAGTACTTC
CDR3aa: CASSRGERYEQYF

v_gene: TRBV9
d_gene: TRBD1
j_gene: TRBJ1-1
CDR3nt: TGTGCCAGCAGCGTAGCCGGGACAGGGGGTACTGAAGCTTTCTTT
CDR3aa: CASSVAGTGGTEAFF

v_gene: TRBV5-1
d_gene: TRBD1
j_gene: TRBJ1-1
CDR3nt: TGCGCCAGCAGCTTCGGGATGACAGGGGCGAACACTGAAGCTTTCTTT
CDR3aa: CASSFGMTGANTEAFF

v_gene: TRBV27
d_gene: -
j_gene: TRBJ1-2
CDR3nt: TGTGCCAGCAGTTTGACCAGGTTCTATGGCTACACCTTC
CDR3aa: CASSLTRFYGYTF

v_gene: TRBV6-5
d_gene: TRBD1
j_gene: TRBJ1-4
CDR3nt: TGTGCCAGCAGTTACTCGAGCGGGACAGGGCAAGAAAAACTGTTTTTT
CDR3aa: CASSYSSGTGQEKLFF

v_gene: TRBV28
d_gene: -
j_gene: TRBJ2-7
CDR3nt: TGTGCCACCGCGGGGCCCTACGAGCAGTACTTC
CDR3aa: CATAGPYEQYF

v_gene: TRBV13
d_gene: TRBD2
j_gene: TRBJ2-5
CDR3nt: TGTGCCAGCAGCTTAGGAGCGGGAGAGGTGGAGACCCAGTACTTC
CDR3aa: CASSLGAGEVETQYF

v_gene: TRBV30
d_gene: -
j_gene: TRBJ2-5
CDR3nt: TGTGCCTGGAGAGGCGGGTCGGAGACCCAGTACTTC
CDR3aa: CAWRGGSETQYF

v_gene: TRBV4-1
d_gene: -
j_gene: TRBJ2-1
CDR3nt: TGCGCCAGCAGCCAAGATCGAGGGAGGGGGATCGACCATGAGCAGTTCTTC
CDR3aa: CASSQDRGRGIDHEQFF

v_gene: TRBV15
d_gene: TRBD1
j_gene: TRBJ1-5
CDR3nt: TGTGCCACCAGCAGAGAGGGACAGCTGCATCAGCCCCAGCATTTT
CDR3aa: CATSREGQLHQPQHF

v_gene: TRBV5-1
d_gene: -
j_gene: TRBJ1-3
CDR3nt: TGCGCCAGCAGCTCCGGACAGCCATCTGGAAACACCATATATTTT
CDR3aa: CASSSGQPSGNTIYF

v_gene: TRBV28
d_gene: -
j_gene: TRBJ1-2
CDR3nt: TGTGCCAGCAGTTATCAGGGATACGGCTACACCTTC
CDR3aa: CASSYQGYGYTF

v_gene: TRBV5-1
d_gene: -
j_gene: TRBJ1-2
CDR3nt: TGCGCCAGCAGCCCGGACCGGGAGACGGCGAATGGCTACACCTTC
CDR3aa: CASSPDRETANGYTF

v_gene: TRBV6-1
d_gene: -
j_gene: TRBJ2-7
CDR3nt: TGTGCCAGCAGAACCTCCAGGGCCCTATCCTACGAGCAGTACTTC
CDR3aa: CASRTSRALSYEQYF

v_gene: TRBV5-6
d_gene: -
j_gene: TRBJ1-4
CDR3nt: TGTGCCAGCAGCCCTTGGACTCATGAAAAACTGTTTTTT
CDR3aa: CASSPWTHEKLFF

v_gene: TRBV15
d_gene: -
j_gene: TRBJ2-2
CDR3nt: TGTGCCACCAGCAGAGATCGCGGCGGGGAGCTGTTTTTT
CDR3aa: CATSRDRGGELFF

v_gene: TRBV6-4
d_gene: -
j_gene: TRBJ2-3
CDR3nt: TGTGCCAGCAGTGCGGGAGACACAGATACGCAGTATTTT
CDR3aa: CASSAGDTDTQYF

v_gene: TRBV6-4
d_gene: -
j_gene: TRBJ1-5
CDR3nt: TGTGCCAGCAGTGAACCCTTCACCGACGCGGGACGACAGCCCCAGCATTTT
CDR3aa: CASSEPFTDAGRQPQHF

v_gene: TRBV6-5
d_gene: TRBD2
j_gene: TRBJ2-7
CDR3nt: TGTGCCAGCAGTTCAATGACTAGCGGATACGAGCAGTACTTC
CDR3aa: CASSSMTSGYEQYF

v_gene: TRBV7-2
d_gene: TRBD2
j_gene: TRBJ2-2
CDR3nt: TGTGCCAGCGGTACTCCGGGACTAGCGGTGGGGGGGAGCACCGGGGAGCTGTTTTTT
CDR3aa: CASGTPGLAVGGSTGELFF

v_gene: TRBV9
d_gene: TRBD2
j_gene: TRBJ2-1
CDR3nt: TGTGCCAGCAGCGTAGCCAAGACTAGCGGAAACTACAATGAGCAGTTCTTC
CDR3aa: CASSVAKTSGNYNEQFF

v_gene: TRBV7-3
d_gene: -
j_gene: TRBJ2-3
CDR3nt: TGTGCCAGCAGCTTAACGTTAACGAGTACGCAGTATTTT
CDR3aa: CASSLTLTSTQYF

v_gene: TRBV5-6
d_gene: TRBD2
j_gene: TRBJ2-3
CDR3nt: TGTGCCAGCAGCTTGGCCAGACTAGCGGGAGAGGTAGATACGCAGTATTTT
CDR3aa: CASSLARLAGEVDTQYF

v_gene: TRBV7-3
d_gene: -
j_gene: TRBJ2-1
CDR3nt: TGTGCCAGCAGCTCCCATGAGGACTTGGGTGAGCAGTTCTTC
CDR3aa: CASSSHEDLGEQFF

v_gene: TRBV27
d_gene: -
j_gene: TRBJ2-6
CDR3nt: TGTGCCAGCAGTTTAGGAGGGGCGGCCCACTCTGGGGCCAACGTCCTGACTTTC
CDR3aa: CASSLGGAAHSGANVLTF

v_gene: TRBV18
d_gene: -
j_gene: TRBJ2-7
CDR3nt: TGTGCCAGCTCACAACAGAGGGTGGGCTACGAGCAGTACTTC
CDR3aa: CASSQQRVGYEQYF

v_gene: TRBV19
d_gene: TRBD1
j_gene: TRBJ2-1
CDR3nt: TGTGCCTCGTCCCGGGACAGACCCAACAATGAGCAGTTCTTC
CDR3aa: CASSRDRPNNEQFF

v_gene: TRBV7-2
d_gene: -
j_gene: TRBJ1-6
CDR3nt: TGTGCCAGCAGCTTACAGGGTTTGAGTTCACCCCTCCACTTT
CDR3aa: CASSLQGLSSPLHF

v_gene: TRBV28
d_gene: -
j_gene: TRBJ2-7
CDR3nt: TGTGCCAGCAGCCCCGGGATAACGAAAGGTGGGGACTTC
CDR3aa: CASSPGITKGGDF

v_gene: TRBV5-1
d_gene: -
j_gene: TRBJ2-3
CDR3nt: TGCGCCAGCAGCTTGGACAGAGACACAGATACGCAGTATTTT
CDR3aa: CASSLDRDTDTQYF

v_gene: TRBV19
d_gene: TRBD1
j_gene: TRBJ2-3
CDR3nt: TGTGCCAGTAGGGCTCGGACAGGGGGGGGAGATACGCAGTATTTT
CDR3aa: CASRARTGGGDTQYF

v_gene: TRBV4-3
d_gene: TRBD2
j_gene: TRBJ2-2
CDR3nt: TGCGCCAGCAGCCCCAGGGCCCCGGGGGGAGGGAACACCGGGGAGCTGTTTTTT
CDR3aa: CASSPRAPGGGNTGELFF

v_gene: TRBV2
d_gene: TRBD1
j_gene: TRBJ2-7
CDR3nt: TGTGCCAGCAACCAACTCGGGACAGAGACCTACGAGCAGTACTTC
CDR3aa: CASNQLGTETYEQYF

v_gene: TRBV7-9
d_gene: -
j_gene: TRBJ2-7
CDR3nt: TGTGCCAGCAGCTTACCGGGGGGCCGGACCTACGAGCAGTACTTC
CDR3aa: CASSLPGGRTYEQYF

v_gene: TRBV27
d_gene: TRBD1
j_gene: TRBJ2-7
CDR3nt: TGTGCCAGCAGTTCTGACAGGGTCTACGAGCAGTACTTC
CDR3aa: CASSSDRVYEQYF

v_gene: TRBV5-1
d_gene: TRBD2
j_gene: TRBJ2-7
CDR3nt: TGCGCCAGCTCCTCGGGGGGGATCACCTACGAGCAGTACTTC
CDR3aa: CASSSGGITYEQYF

v_gene: TRBV18
d_gene: TRBD2
j_gene: TRBJ2-7
CDR3nt: TGTGCCAGCTCCCTCAGCGGGAGTCTAGGCGAGCAGTACTTC
CDR3aa: CASSLSGSLGEQYF

v_gene: TRBV14
d_gene: -
j_gene: TRBJ2-7
CDR3nt: TGTGCCAGCAGCCAATCAGGTGTGGCGCAGTACTTC
CDR3aa: CASSQSGVAQYF

v_gene: TRBV7-3
d_gene: TRBD2
j_gene: TRBJ2-5
CDR3nt: TGTGCCAGCAGCATGCGGGAGGGGGGGACCCAGTACTTC
CDR3aa: CASSMREGGTQYF

v_gene: TRBV6-1
d_gene: -
j_gene: TRBJ2-7
CDR3nt: TGTGCCAGCAGTGATGAAGGACTTTTACCCTACGAGCAGTACTTC
CDR3aa: CASSDEGLLPYEQYF

v_gene: TRBV6-1
d_gene: TRBD1
j_gene: TRBJ1-2
CDR3nt: TGTGCCAGCAGTGGACAGGGGGCAACTAACTATGGCTACACCTTC
CDR3aa: CASSGQGATNYGYTF

v_gene: TRBV10-3
d_gene: -
j_gene: TRBJ1-1
CDR3nt: TGTGCCATCAGTGGAGGGGGGGGGACTGAAGCTTTCTTT
CDR3aa: CAISGGGGTEAFF

v_gene: TRBV2
d_gene: -
j_gene: TRBJ2-2
CDR3nt: TGTGCCAGCACTCGGACTAACACCGGGGAGCTGTTTTTT
CDR3aa: CASTRTNTGELFF

v_gene: TRBV30
d_gene: TRBD1
j_gene: TRBJ2-6
CDR3nt: TGTGCCTGGAGTGGGGGGACAGGGTTGGGGGCCAACGTCCTGACTTTC
CDR3aa: CAWSGGTGLGANVLTF